This TCR beta chain is from a study of identical twins. Overall study results and limits: Those out-of-frame alpha sequences shared by twins showed an excess of low generation probability. In drawing conclusions, the study used cross-sectional statistical analysis and did not follow the same donors.

This clonotype was found a few times. Its antigen is still unknown. Each CDR3 protein gets one entry after TCRdb re-called the 5' RACE reads with MiXCR. The sample lists about 480,000 distinct CDR3 sequences, 12% to 15% occurring once. Germline CDR1 is ENHRY and CDR2 is SYGVKD. Unmatched junction bases numbered 4, after V lost 2 bases and J lost 7 bases. The CDR3 is 14 amino acids. Healthy Caucasians were all of the donors. The sample was also reused in another study, on yellow fever vaccine responses in identical twins.

The chain is built from TRBV10-3 and TRBJ1-4, with 7 bases lining up with TRBD1. The specimen sequenced was CD4+ T cells sorted from blood. The receptor's source is a woman under 30 in good health. CDR3 sequence reads: CAISEDRVTEKLFF. The CDR3 nucleotides are TGTGCCATCAGTGAGGACAGGGTGACTGAAAAACTGTTTTTT.